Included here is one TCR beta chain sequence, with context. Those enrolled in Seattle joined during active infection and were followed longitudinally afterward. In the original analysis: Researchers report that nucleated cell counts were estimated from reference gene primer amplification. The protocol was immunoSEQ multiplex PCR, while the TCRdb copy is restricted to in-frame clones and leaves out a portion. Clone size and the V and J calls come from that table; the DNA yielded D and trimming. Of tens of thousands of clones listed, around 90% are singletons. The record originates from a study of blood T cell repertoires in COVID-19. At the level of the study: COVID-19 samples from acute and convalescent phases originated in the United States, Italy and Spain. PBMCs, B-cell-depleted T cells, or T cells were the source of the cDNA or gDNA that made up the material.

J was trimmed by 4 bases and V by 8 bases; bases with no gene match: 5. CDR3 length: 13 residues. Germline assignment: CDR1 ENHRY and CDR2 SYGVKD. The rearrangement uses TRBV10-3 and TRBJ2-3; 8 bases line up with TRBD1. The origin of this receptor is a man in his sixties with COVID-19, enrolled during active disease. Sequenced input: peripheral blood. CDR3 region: CAIGRTGPDTQYF. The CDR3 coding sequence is TGTGCCATCGGGAGGACAGGGCCAGATACGCAGTATTTT.